These 18 T cell receptor beta chains were all obtained from the same sample, sequenced in a study of shared clonotypes between healthy human individuals. The data were produced by immunoSEQ multiplex PCR, yet TCRdb's version contains in-frame clones alone and is incomplete. The sample carries millions of clones, 95% recorded once. Material for sequencing was naive CD4+ T cells sorted from blood. Subset described: CD45RA+ positively selected. The receptor set was obtained from a man aged 18-30 years in good health.

The V gene is TRBV10-1, the J gene TRBJ2-1; 7 bases are a match to TRBD1. J gave up 3 bases and V 4 bases, and 3 bases lay outside the gene matches. Germline values: CDR1 WNHNN, CDR2 SYGVQD (reference sequence). This CDR3 spans 14 amino acids. CDR3 sequence (DNA): TGCGCCAGCAGTGGGGGACAGTTCTACAATGAGCAGTTCTTC. Its protein is CASSGGQFYNEQFF.

The chain links TRBV4-1 to TRBJ2-6; 7 nucleotides agree with TRBD2. Per the germline V gene, CDR1 is MGHRA and CDR2 is YSYEKL. The CDR3 covers 17 residues. V lost 4 bases and J lost 2; bases outside the gene matches: 8. The CDR3 DNA is TGCGCCAGCAGCCTCTCCCCAGCGGGAACTGGGGCCAACGTCCTGACTTTC. Its translation is CASSLSPAGTGANVLTF.

This sequence joins TRBV4-3 and TRBJ2-1; no clear D. The germline gives CDR1 LGHNA, CDR2 YSLEER. V was shortened by 0 bases and J by 3 bases, with 6 bases between the two germline ends. There are 14 residues in the CDR3. CDR3 amino acids: CASSQDTSYNEQFF. The CDR3 bases are TGCGCCAGCAGCCAAGATACGAGCTACAATGAGCAGTTCTTC.

A single count supports this clone. V and J are TRBV30 and TRBJ2-1; 8 bases match TRBD2. Germline V CDR1 and CDR2: GTSNPN, SVGIG (reference sequence). The ends lost 3 bases at V and 4 bases at J; junction bases unmatched: 8. The CDR3 covers 15 residues. The CDR3 is CAWSPPTGGYNEQFF. CDR3 nucleotide sequence: TGTGCCTGGAGCCCTCCGACGGGGGGGTACAATGAGCAGTTCTTC.

The V call is TRBV30, the J call TRBJ2-5; 8 nucleotides agree with TRBD2. There are 18 residues in the CDR3. The junction had 16 bases not matched to a gene; V was cut back by 2 bases and J by 2 bases. CDR1 is GTSNPN, CDR2 SVGIG, per germline (reference sequence). The CDR3 bases are TGTGCCTGGAGTTCCCGGGGCAGCGGGAGTACCGGACAAGAGACCCAGTACTTC. This codes for CAWSSRGSGSTGQETQYF.

The chain links TRBV19 to TRBJ1-6; 7 positions agree with TRBD1. After removal of 9 bases from V and 7 bases from J, the junction contained 12 bases not matched to a gene. In germline, CDR1 is LNHDA, CDR2 SQIVND (reference sequence). The CDR3 totals 15 residues. CDR3 loop: CASRPGGQQNSPLHF. In DNA form, the CDR3 reads TGTGCCAGCCGCCCTGGGGGACAGCAGAATTCACCCCTCCACTTT.

The gene calls are TRBV5-4 and TRBJ2-7; D remains ambiguous. The CDR3 loop spans 13 amino acids. The V gene lost 4 bases and the J gene lost 5 bases, with 13 bases spanning the gap. CDR1 is SGHNT, CDR2 YYREEE, per germline (reference sequence). CDR3 residues: CASSMTGRDEQYF. In nucleotides, the CDR3 is TGTGCCAGCAGCATGACCGGTCGGGACGAGCAGTACTTC.

V and J are TRBV19 and TRBJ2-7, with TRBD1 matching 10 bases. The CDR3 covers 14 residues. Germline V gene data show CDR1 as LNHDA and CDR2 as SQIVND (reference sequence). After removal of 5 bases from V and 6 bases from J, the junction contained 7 bases not matched to a gene. CDR3 sequence reads: CASSPRQGAGEQYF. Written as DNA, the CDR3 is TGTGCCAGTAGTCCGCGACAGGGGGCCGGCGAGCAGTACTTC.

The chain employs TRBV7-2 and TRBJ2-3; D is uncertain. CDR3 length: 16 amino acids. Germline V CDR1 and CDR2: SGHTA, FQGNSA. V lost 1 base to trimming and J lost 2 bases, with 13 bases between them. The CDR3 loop is CASSLVQSAYTDTQYF. The DNA for the CDR3 is TGTGCCAGCAGCTTAGTTCAGAGTGCTTACACAGATACGCAGTATTTT.

V and J are TRBV18 and TRBJ1-2, with 11 bases aligning to TRBD1. The V segment lost 2 bases and the J segment 3 bases; nucleotides outside the gene matches: 2. The CDR3 has 15 residues. Germline assignment: CDR1 KGHSH and CDR2 LQKENI. CDR3 DNA: TGTGCCAGCTCACCAGGACAGGGGGCTGACTATGGCTACACCTTC. Encoded protein: CASSPGQGADYGYTF.

As regards this clone: Other DNA sequences in this sample translate to the same CDR3. This sequence joins TRBV27 and TRBJ1-2, with D possibly being TRBD1 (5 bases). The length of the CDR3 is 13 residues. The V end was cut by 5 bases, the J end by 0 bases, with 7 bases between. Germline values: CDR1 MNHEY, CDR2 SMNVEV (reference sequence). In DNA, the CDR3 is TGTGCCAGCAGTCTACAGGCTAACTATGGCTACACCTTC. Amino acid sequence: CASSLQANYGYTF.

V gene TRBV9 combines with J gene TRBJ1-6; 7 bases are shared with TRBD1. The CDR3 spans 15 residues. V shed 4 bases, J shed 7 bases, and the junction held 8 bases outside the gene matches. The germline CDR1 and CDR2 sequences are SGDLS and YYNGEE. The chain's CDR3 is CASSFRDRFNSPLHF. As DNA, the CDR3 is TGTGCCAGCAGCTTCCGGGACAGATTCAATTCACCCCTCCACTTT. The whole variable domain, filled in from reference TRBV9 and TRBJ1-6, reads DSGVTQTPKHLITATGQRVTLRCSPRSGDLSVYWYQQSLDQGLQFLIQYYNGEERAKGNILERFSAQQFPDLHSELNLSSLELGDSALYFCASSFRDRFNSPLHFGNGTRLTVT.

The gene calls are TRBV7-9 and TRBJ1-6; D perhaps matches TRBD1 (6 bases). Germline loops: CDR1 SEHNR, CDR2 FQNEAQ (reference sequence). Trimming took 4 bases from V and 8 from J, leaving 21 bases between them. This CDR3 is built from 17 residues. The CDR3 is CASSSKGVSKVYSPLHF. In nucleotides, the CDR3 is TGTGCCAGCAGCTCTAAGGGGGTTTCCAAAGTATATTCACCCCTCCACTTT.

The rearrangement uses TRBV6-5 and TRBJ2-7; D unclear. The germline V gene encodes CDR1 MNHEY and CDR2 SVGAGI. The CDR3 spans 14 residues. Between the trimmed V and J ends, which lost 0 bases and 3 bases, there was a span of 9 bases. DNA for the CDR3: TGTGCCAGCAGTTACTCGAAGGGAAACTACGAGCAGTACTTC. Translation: CASSYSKGNYEQYF.

This clone was seen only once. This chain joins TRBV11-2 and TRBJ1-1; 8 bases line up with TRBD1. In germline, CDR1 is SGHAT, CDR2 FQNNGV. J gave up 4 bases and V 7 bases, and 5 bases lay outside the gene matches. The CDR3 totals 13 residues. CDR3 amino acids: CASTPDRATEAFF. The DNA for the CDR3 is TGTGCCAGCACCCCGGACAGGGCCACTGAAGCTTTCTTT.

The rearrangement uses TRBV29-1 and TRBJ2-2, with D possibly being TRBD2 (6 bases). Trimming removed 6 bases at V and 4 bases at J, with 12 bases between. The CDR3 sequence is 13 residues long. Germline assignment: CDR1 SQVTM and CDR2 ANQGSEA. CDR3 protein: CSVAGTVTGELFF. The CDR3 DNA reads TGCAGCGTAGCAGGGACTGTCACCGGGGAGCTGTTTTTT.

The rearrangement links TRBV4-3 to TRBJ1-6; TRBD1 might be the D (6 bases). CDR1 and CDR2 from the germline V gene are LGHNA and YSLEER. The V end lost 0 bases, the J end lost 9 bases, and 9 bases lay between the germline ends. The CDR3 covers 14 residues. In DNA form, the CDR3 reads TGCGCCAGCAGCCAAGATCGGACAGCTTCACCCCTCCACTTT. It encodes CASSQDRTASPLHF.

V is TRBV5-1 and J is TRBJ2-3; D is tentatively TRBD1 or TRBD2 (6 bases each). The CDR3 covers 16 residues. V dropped 0 bases and J dropped 4 bases, with 15 bases sitting between them. Germline V gene sequence: CDR1 SGHRS, CDR2 YFSETQ. The CDR3 DNA follows: TGCGCCAGCAGCTTGGTGGGGGGCCTTTTGGCAGATACGCAGTATTTT. Translated, it gives CASSLVGGLLADTQYF.